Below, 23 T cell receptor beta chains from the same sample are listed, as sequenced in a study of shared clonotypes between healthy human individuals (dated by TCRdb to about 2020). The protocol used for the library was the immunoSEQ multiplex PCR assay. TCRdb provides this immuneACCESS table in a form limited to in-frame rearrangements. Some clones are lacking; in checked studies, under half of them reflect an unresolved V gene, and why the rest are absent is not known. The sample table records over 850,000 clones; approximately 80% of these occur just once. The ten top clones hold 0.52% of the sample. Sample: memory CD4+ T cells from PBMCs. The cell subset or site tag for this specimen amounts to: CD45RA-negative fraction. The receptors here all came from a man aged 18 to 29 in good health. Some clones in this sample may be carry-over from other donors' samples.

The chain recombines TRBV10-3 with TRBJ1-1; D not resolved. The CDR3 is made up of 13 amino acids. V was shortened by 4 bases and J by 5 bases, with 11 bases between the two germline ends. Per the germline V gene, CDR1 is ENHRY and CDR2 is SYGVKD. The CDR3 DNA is TGTGCCATCAGTGTCACCGGCGAAACTGAAGCTTTCTTT. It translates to CAISVTGETEAFF.

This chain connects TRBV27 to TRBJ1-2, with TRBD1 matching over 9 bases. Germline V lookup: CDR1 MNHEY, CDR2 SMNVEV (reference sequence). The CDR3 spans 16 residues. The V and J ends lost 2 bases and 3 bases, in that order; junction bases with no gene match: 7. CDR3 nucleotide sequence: TGTGCCAGCAGTTTAATAGGACAGGGGTTATACTATGGCTACACCTTC. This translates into CASSLIGQGLYYGYTF.

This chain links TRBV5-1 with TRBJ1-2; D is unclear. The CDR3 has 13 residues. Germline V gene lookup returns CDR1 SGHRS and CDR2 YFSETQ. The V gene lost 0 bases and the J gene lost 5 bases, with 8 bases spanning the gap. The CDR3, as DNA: TGCGCCAGCAGCTTGGGTGAAGGGTATGGCTACACCTTC. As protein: CASSLGEGYGYTF.

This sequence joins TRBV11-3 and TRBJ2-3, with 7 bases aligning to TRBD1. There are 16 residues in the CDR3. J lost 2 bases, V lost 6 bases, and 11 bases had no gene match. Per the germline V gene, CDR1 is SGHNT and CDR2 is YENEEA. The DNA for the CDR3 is TGTGCCAGCAGACAAGCAGGGGGTCTTTCCACAGATACGCAGTATTTT. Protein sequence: CASRQAGGLSTDTQYF.

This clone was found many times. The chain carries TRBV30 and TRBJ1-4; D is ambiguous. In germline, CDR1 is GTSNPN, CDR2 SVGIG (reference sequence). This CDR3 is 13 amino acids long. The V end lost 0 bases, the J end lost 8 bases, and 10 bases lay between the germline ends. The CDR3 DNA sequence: TGTGCCTGGAGTGTAAACAGCAACGAAAAACTGTTTTTT. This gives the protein CAWSVNSNEKLFF.

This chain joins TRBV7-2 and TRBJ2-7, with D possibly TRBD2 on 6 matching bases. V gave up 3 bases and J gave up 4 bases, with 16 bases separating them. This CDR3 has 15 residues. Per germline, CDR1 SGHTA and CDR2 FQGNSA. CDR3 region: CASSFRNGGFYEQYF. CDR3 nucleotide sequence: TGTGCCAGCAGCTTTAGAAATGGGGGGTTTTACGAGCAGTACTTC.

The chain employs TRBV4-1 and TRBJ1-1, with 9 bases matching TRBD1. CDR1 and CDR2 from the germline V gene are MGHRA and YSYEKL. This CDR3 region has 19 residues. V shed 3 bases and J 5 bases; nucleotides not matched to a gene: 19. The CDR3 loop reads CASSQALLQGAGGWTEAFF. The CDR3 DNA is TGCGCCAGCAGCCAGGCATTACTACAGGGGGCAGGTGGTTGGACTGAAGCTTTCTTT.

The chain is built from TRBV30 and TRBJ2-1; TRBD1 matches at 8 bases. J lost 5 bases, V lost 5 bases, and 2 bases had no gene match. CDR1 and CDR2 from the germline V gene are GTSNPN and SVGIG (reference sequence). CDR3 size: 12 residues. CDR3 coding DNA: TGTGCCTGGGGACAGGGCGACAATGAGCAGTTCTTC. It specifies CAWGQGDNEQFF.

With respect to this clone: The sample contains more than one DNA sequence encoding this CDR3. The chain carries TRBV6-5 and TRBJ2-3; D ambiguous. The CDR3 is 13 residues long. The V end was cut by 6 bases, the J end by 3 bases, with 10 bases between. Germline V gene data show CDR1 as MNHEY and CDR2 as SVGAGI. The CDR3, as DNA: TGTGCCAGCAGCTCCCCCGGGACAGATACGCAGTATTTT. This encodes CASSSPGTDTQYF.

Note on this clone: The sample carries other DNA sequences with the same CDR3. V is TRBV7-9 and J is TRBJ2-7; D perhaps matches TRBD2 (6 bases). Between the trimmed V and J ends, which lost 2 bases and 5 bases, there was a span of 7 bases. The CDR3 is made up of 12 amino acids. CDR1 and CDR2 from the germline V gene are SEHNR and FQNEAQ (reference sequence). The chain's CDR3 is CASSLTGDEQYF. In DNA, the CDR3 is TGTGCCAGCAGCTTAACGGGGGACGAGCAGTACTTC.

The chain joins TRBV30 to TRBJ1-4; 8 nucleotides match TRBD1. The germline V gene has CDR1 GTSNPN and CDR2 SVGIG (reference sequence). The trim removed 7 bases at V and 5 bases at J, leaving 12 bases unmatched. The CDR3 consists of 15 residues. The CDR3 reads CASPQGAGLNEKLFF. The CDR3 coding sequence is TGTGCCTCCCCCCAGGGGGCGGGATTAAATGAAAAACTGTTTTTT. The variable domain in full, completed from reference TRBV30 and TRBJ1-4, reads SQTIHQWPATLVQPVGSPLSLECTVEGTSNPNLYWYRQAAGRGLQLLFYSVGIGQISSEVPQNLSASRPQDRQFILSSKKLLLSDSGFYLCASPQGAGLNEKLFFGSGTQLSVL.

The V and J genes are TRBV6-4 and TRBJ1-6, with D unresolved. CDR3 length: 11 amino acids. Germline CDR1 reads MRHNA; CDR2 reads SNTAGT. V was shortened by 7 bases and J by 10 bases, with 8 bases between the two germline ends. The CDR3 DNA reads TGTGCCAGCAACCCCGGGTCACCCCTCCACTTT. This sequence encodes CASNPGSPLHF.

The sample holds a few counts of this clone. CDR3 sequence reads: CASSGRGAGSTDTQYF. Here the CDR3 DNA reads TGTGCCAGCAGTGGCCGGGGGGCGGGGAGCACAGATACGCAGTATTTT. The V and J genes are TRBV6-1 and TRBJ2-3; D is perhaps TRBD2 (7 bases). This CDR3 spans 16 amino acids. V was pared by 4 bases and J by 0 bases, with 14 bases between. CDR1 and CDR2 (germline): MNHNS, SASEGT.

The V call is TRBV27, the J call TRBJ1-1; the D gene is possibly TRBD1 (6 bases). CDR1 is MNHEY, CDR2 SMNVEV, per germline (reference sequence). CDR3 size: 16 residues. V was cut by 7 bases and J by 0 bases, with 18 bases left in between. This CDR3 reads CASTQARGAMNTEAFF. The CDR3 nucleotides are TGTGCCAGCACCCAGGCTCGGGGGGCAATGAACACTGAAGCTTTCTTT.

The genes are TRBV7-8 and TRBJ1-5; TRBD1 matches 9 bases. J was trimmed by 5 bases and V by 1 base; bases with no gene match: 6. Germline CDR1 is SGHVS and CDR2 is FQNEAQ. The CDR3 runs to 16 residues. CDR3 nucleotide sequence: TGTGCCAGCAGCTTAGGCCGGGACAGGGCTTATCAGCCCCAGCATTTT. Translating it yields CASSLGRDRAYQPQHF. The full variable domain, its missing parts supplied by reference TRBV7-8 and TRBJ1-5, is GAGVSQSPRYKVAKRGQDVALRCDPISGHVSLFWYQQALGQGPEFLTYFQNEAQLDKSGLPSDRFFAERPEGSVSTLKIQRTQQEDSAVYLCASSLGRDRAYQPQHFGDGTRLSIL.

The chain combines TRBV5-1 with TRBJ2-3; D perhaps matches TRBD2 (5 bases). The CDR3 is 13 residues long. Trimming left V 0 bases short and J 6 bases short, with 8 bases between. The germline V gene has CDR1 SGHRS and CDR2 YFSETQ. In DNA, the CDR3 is TGCGCCAGCAGCTTGGGTAGGGAGGATACGCAGTATTTT. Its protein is CASSLGREDTQYF.

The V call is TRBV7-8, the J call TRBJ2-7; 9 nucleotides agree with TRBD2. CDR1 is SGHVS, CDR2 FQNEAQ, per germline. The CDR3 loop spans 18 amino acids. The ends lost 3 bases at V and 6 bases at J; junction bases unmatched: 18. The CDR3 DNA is TGTGCCAGCAGCTTCGTTAGTAGCGGGGGAAACACGGCTACCGAGCAGTACTTC. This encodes CASSFVSSGGNTATEQYF. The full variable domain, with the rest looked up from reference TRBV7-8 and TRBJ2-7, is GAGVSQSPRYKVAKRGQDVALRCDPISGHVSLFWYQQALGQGPEFLTYFQNEAQLDKSGLPSDRFFAERPEGSVSTLKIQRTQQEDSAVYLCASSFVSSGGNTATEQYFGPGTRLTVT.

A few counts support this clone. The CDR3 reads CASSSEPDTQYF. The CDR3 nucleotides are TGTGCCAGCAGCTCAGAACCAGATACGCAGTATTTT. The rearrangement uses TRBV7-9 and TRBJ2-3; D remains unclear. This CDR3 region has 12 residues. CDR1 and CDR2 from the germline V gene are SEHNR and FQNEAQ (reference sequence). V was trimmed by 4 bases and J by 4 bases, leaving 6 bases between them. Using reference TRBV7-9 and TRBJ2-3 for the parts outside the CDR3, the full variable domain is DTGVSQNPRHKITKRGQNVTFRCDPISEHNRLYWYRQTLGQGPEFLTYFQNEAQLEKSRLLSDRFSAERPKGSFSTLEIQRTEQGDSAMYLCASSSEPDTQYFGPGTRLTVL.

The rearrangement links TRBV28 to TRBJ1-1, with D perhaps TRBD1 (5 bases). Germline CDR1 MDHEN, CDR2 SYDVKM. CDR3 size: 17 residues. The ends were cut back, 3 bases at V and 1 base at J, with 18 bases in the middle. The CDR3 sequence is CASSFSLRGARNTEAFF. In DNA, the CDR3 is TGTGCCAGCAGTTTCTCCCTCCGAGGGGCGCGGAACACTGAAGCTTTCTTT.

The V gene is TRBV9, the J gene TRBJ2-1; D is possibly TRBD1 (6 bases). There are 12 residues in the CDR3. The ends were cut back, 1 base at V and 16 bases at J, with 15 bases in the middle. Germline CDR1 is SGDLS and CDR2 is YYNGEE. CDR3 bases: TGTGCCAGCAGCGTACTGGGGCAGGGGCAATTCTTC. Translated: CASSVLGQGQFF.

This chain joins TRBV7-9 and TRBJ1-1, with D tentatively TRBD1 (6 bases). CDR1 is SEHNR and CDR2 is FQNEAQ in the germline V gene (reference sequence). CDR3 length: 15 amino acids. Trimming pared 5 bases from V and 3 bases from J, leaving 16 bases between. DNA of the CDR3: TGTGCCAGCAGCCCTAGGGGGGTGGAGTACACTGAAGCTTTCTTT. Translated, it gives CASSPRGVEYTEAFF. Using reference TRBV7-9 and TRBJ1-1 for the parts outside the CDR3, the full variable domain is DTGVSQNPRHKITKRGQNVTFRCDPISEHNRLYWYRQTLGQGPEFLTYFQNEAQLEKSRLLSDRFSAERPKGSFSTLEIQRTEQGDSAMYLCASSPRGVEYTEAFFGQGTRLTVV.

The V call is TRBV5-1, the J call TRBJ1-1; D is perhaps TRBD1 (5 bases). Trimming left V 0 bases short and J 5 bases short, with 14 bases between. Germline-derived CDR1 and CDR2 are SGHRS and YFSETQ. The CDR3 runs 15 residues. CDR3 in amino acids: CASSLAAGLGTEAFF. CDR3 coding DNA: TGCGCCAGCAGCTTGGCCGCAGGGTTGGGAACTGAAGCTTTCTTT.

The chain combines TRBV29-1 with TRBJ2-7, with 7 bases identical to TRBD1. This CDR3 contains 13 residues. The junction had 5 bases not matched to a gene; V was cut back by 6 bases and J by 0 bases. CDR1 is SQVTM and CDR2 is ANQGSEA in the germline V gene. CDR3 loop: CSVYRDSSYEQYF. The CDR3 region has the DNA TGCAGCGTCTACCGGGACAGCTCCTACGAGCAGTACTTC.